This record looks at one T cell receptor beta chain sequence and its context. Its antigen is unknown. Base qualities are missing; no much larger clone stands one base away. These data are taken from a study of cytomegalovirus exposure and HLA in healthy donors (dated by TCRdb to 2016 to 2017). About the full investigation: In an earlier analysis of fewer than 750 of the donors, 250 to 300 Gb of sequence data and some 120 million unique TCR beta sequences from 150 million to 200 million T cells were reported. Around 330 gigabases of sequencing data and 91 million or so unique TCR sequences made up an early release that covered around 640 HLA-typed donors. The genetic ancestry cluster associated with self-reported Caucasian donors included 80% to 90% of the roughly 400 genotyped donors. The study aimed to test whether signatures of past pathogen exposure could be identified by cataloging public T cell receptors. The study profiled the T cell repertoires of some 610 subjects by immunosequencing and related them to cytomegalovirus serostatus. In addition to the first cohort of 666 subjects, a separate validation cohort of about 120 different subjects was used. To predict cytomegalovirus infection status, the study brought together high-throughput TCR immunosequencing, statistical association of individual TCRs with disease status, and machine learning. To study patterns of TCR occurrence, a later analysis re-analyzed previously published TCR beta repertoires from 666 donors and added high-resolution HLA genotyping. Rather than using new phenotypic data, the later analysis identified candidate immune exposures from TCR beta sequences and from how often those sequences occurred across donors. In an earlier analysis of 587 of the donors, high-throughput TCR beta sequencing was used to judge whether each TCR beta V gene segment behaved as functional or pseudogenic. Alongside the repertoire data, information on donor age, sex, ethnicity and CMV serostatus was compiled. A later genetic analysis used genome-wide SNP genotypes for about 60% of the roughly 700 donors, treating that subset as a discovery cohort. All discovery cohort repertoires had been generated on a single sequencing platform. Both class I and class II loci were covered by HLA typing, at four-digit resolution. The number of donors typed differed by locus, with roughly 620-630 for A, B, C, DRB1 and DQB1, 522 for DQA1, about 610 for DPA1, and over 400 for DPB1. Four to six DR-DQ haplotypes were handled as single units for association and clustering because linkage in the cohort was strong. Among about 400 genotyped donors of the cohort, an average of approximately 240,000 unique TCR beta nucleotide sequences was sequenced per donor, of which about 18% were non-productive. The research as a whole found: HLA typing was unavailable for some donors at each locus, so association tests used only the typed subset. Compared with the approximately 710-donor mean, donors in an Asian-associated ancestry cluster had fewer N-insertions in productive TCRs, according to a later genetic analysis. In an earlier analysis of approximately 590 of the donors, most TCR beta V segments appeared in productive rearrangements about 87% or about 30% of the time, broadly matching IMGT annotations. A later analysis found that HLA-associated TCR beta chains were more clonally expanded and had lower generation probabilities than equally common non-associated chains. The presence/absence analyses assumed that sequencing depth was roughly uniform across donors, and that assumption may not be true. In vitro tests confirmed that a few of the cytomegalovirus-associated TCR beta chains recognize cytomegalovirus antigens. The classifier was reported to diagnose cytomegalovirus status with high specificity and sensitivity in both the original cohort and the validation cohort. While some public TCRs were present in many individuals, most TCR sequences turned up only very rarely across donors. Correlated functional status among segregating V segments might be attributable to linkage disequilibrium, but an unknown experimental factor could not be ruled out. In a later analysis, TCR association rates were found to vary across HLA loci, with the most associated TCRs seen for DRB1 alleles and the fewest for HLA-C alleles. A further reported finding was that TCR beta sequences accurately predicted the HLA-A and HLA-B alleles for most subjects in the first cohort. A cluster of highly shared sequence variants was judged likely to be a technical artifact of the sequencing pipeline. The study listed approximately 150 TCR beta chains as associated with cytomegalovirus. The earlier analysis of 587 of the donors excluded roughly 17 rarely observed V segments, including chromosome 9 orphons, because counts were too low. The authors suggested that the approach could potentially be generalized to other disease states and immunological phenotypes. In a later analysis, most CMV-associated TCR beta chains were found to appear HLA-restricted, with HLA associations seemingly driven largely by CMV exposure. Only TCR beta chains were sequenced in this cohort, and the absence of alpha or paired-chain data limited detectable features. In a later analysis, around 17,000 TCR beta sequences were associated with specific HLA alleles at a false discovery rate of 0.05. The 87-base-pair reads could not distinguish some IMGT-functional V segments, including TRBV6-2 and TRBV6-3, so those segments were excluded. Immune exposure information for the cohort was limited to CMV serostatus. V-gene and J-gene trimming of TCR beta chains was associated with a missense DCLRE1C variant in a later genetic analysis, and the association was replicated in an independent cohort. Several of the top co-occurrence clusters appeared to be linked to parvovirus B19, influenza, CMV and Epstein-Barr virus, according to a later analysis. Strong co-occurrence of HLA alleles, especially DR and DQ, made assigning TCR associations to individual alleles difficult.

The cohort comprised 550 to 700 healthy bone marrow donors. Cohort members were all nominally healthy when sampled, although unrecorded immune exposures were likely present. The donor was CMV seropositive and belonged to the group of some 290 seropositive cohort members. A peripheral blood sample was provided by each donor, and peripheral blood mononuclear cells were used for TCR beta sequencing. Genomic DNA extraction from the blood cell samples was performed with the Qiagen DNeasy Blood Extraction Kit. To prepare the library, the immunoSEQ multiplex PCR assay was applied. A mixture of 60 forward primers for TCR Vbeta segments and 13 reverse primers for TCR Jbeta segments was used in the multiplex PCR. A multiplex PCR assay on genomic DNA amplified the CDR3 region of rearranged TCR beta genes. Amplified TCR beta libraries were sequenced as 87-base-pair reads on the Illumina HiSeq System. The source study handled its data this way. A later analysis counted about 76 million unique TCR beta chains across the approximately 700 repertoires, and roughly 10 million of these chains were shared by at least two donors. A nearest-neighbor algorithm error-corrected the raw reads and collapsed the reads into unique sequences, merging closely related sequences to remove PCR and sequencing errors. V, D and J gene segments were assigned by aligning CDR3 sequences to IMGT reference sequences. For a sequence to be retained, at least a six-nucleotide match to both a V gene segment and a J gene segment was required. Rearrangements were called productive when the CDR3 lacked stop codons and stayed in frame with V and J; all others were non-productive. Following IMGT convention, CDR3 was defined as the stretch from the second conserved V-encoded cysteine to the conserved J-encoded phenylalanine. In an earlier analysis of around 570 of the donors, sequences lacking an unambiguous match to a single V gene segment were excluded. In an earlier analysis of 587 of the donors, a V segment was called functional when productive rearrangements were above 56.7%, and segregating when the standard deviation between donors exceeded 5%. A statistical classification framework was built to diagnose cytomegalovirus status from the catalog of TCR beta chain sequences. V and J gene assignment, in a later analysis, came from comparing TCR nucleotide sequences with IMGT/GENE-DB human TR gene sequences. A later analysis assigned CDR3 sequences and most-parsimonious VDJ recombination scenarios with the TCRdist pipeline. In a later analysis, each TCR beta chain was defined by its CDR3 amino acid sequence together with its V-gene family, and reads without a unique V-gene family were excluded. To address suspected cross-contamination and a sequencing artifact, a later analysis removed several hundred highly shared, low-generation-probability nucleotide sequences. For each public chain, a later analysis derived a clonal expansion index from normalized ranks of inferred template counts within each repertoire. A later analysis computed generation probabilities with a VDJ recombination model fitted to out-of-frame rearrangements, and checked the results against IGoR. In a later analysis, hypergeometric tests were used to score TCR-TCR, TCR-HLA and TCR-CMV co-occurrence, with a repertoire-size bias correction applied to TCR pairs. To estimate false discovery rates, a later analysis permuted the HLA or CMV assignments 20 times. In a later analysis, co-occurring TCRs were grouped with DBSCAN, and TCRdist sequence similarity was added when clustering was performed within HLA-allele-positive subsets. Co-occurrence clustering excluded repertoires with fewer than 30,000 or more than 120,000 public chains, plus five with anomalous nucleotide sharing. Held by TCRdb, this immuneACCESS table contains in-frame sequences only and omits some clones. Under half of the omission traces to an unresolved V gene where checked; the cause of the rest is unknown. V and J calls and clone size are those listed in that table; D and trimming were worked out from the DNA. The sample records about 150,000 clones, about four fifths of which are singletons. The ten largest clonotypes hold 7.5% to 9% of the sample.

V and J are trimmed by 7 bases and 4 bases, and the gene matches miss 11 bases of the junction. According to the germline V gene, CDR1 reads SQVTM and CDR2 reads ANQGSEA. Its CDR3 holds 14 amino acids, cysteine through phenylalanine. Only the CDR3 DNA stays, 42 bases, in frame from base 1. The source material was PBMCs. The source of this sequence is a man aged 30 to 39 in good health and CMV-seropositive. The chain is assembled from TRBV29-1 and TRBJ1-2; 8 nucleotides in the junction match TRBD1. The CDR3 protein is CSGETGAPLYGYTF. The DNA reads as follows: TGCAGCGGCGAGACAGGGGCTCCCCTCTATGGCTACACCTTC.